This T cell receptor beta chain originates from a study of blood T cell repertoires in COVID-19. Study details: The United States, Italy and Spain provided the acute and convalescent COVID-19 samples. T cells, B-cell-depleted T cells, or PBMCs provided the cDNA or gDNA that served as material.

Per the original data handling: From reference gene primer amplification, estimates of nucleated cell counts were derived. This table comes from immunoSEQ multiplex PCR, and its TCRdb copy is limited to in-frame clones, with some not included. V, J and clone size were drawn from that table, and D and trimming were deduced from the DNA. This sample yields tens of thousands of clones, of which under 95% are seen a single time; around 5.8% belongs to the top ten. The table lists this clone with a count of one. The receptor's source is a human donor in a cohort sampled during active COVID-19. Source material: peripheral blood.

The CDR3 coding sequence is TGTGCCAGCAGCCTTCTAAGCGGGGGGACCTACAATGAGCAGTTCTTC. This codes for CASSLLSGGTYNEQFF. The gene calls are TRBV7-2 and TRBJ2-1, with 9 bases fitting TRBD2. The CDR3 loop spans 16 amino acids. Germline V gene data show CDR1 as SGHTA and CDR2 as FQGNSA. The ends lost 5 bases at V and 2 bases at J; junction bases unmatched: 7.